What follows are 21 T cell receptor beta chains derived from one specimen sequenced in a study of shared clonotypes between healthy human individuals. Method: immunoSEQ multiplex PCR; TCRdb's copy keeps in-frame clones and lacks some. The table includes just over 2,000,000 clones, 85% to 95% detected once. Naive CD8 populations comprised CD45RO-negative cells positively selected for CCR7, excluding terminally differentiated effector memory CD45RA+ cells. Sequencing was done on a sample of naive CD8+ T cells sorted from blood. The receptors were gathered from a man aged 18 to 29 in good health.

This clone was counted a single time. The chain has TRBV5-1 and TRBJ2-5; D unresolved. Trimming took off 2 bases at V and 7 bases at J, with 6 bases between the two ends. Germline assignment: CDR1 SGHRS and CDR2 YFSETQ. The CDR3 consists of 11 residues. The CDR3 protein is CASSLTGTQYF. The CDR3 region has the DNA TGCGCCAGCAGCTTAACCGGGACCCAGTACTTC.

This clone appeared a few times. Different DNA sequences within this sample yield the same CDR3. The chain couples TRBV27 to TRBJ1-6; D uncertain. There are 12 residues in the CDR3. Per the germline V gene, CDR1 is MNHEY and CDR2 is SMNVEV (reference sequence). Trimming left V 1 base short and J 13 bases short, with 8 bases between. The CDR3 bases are TGTGCCAGCAGTTTATTGGGATCCCCCCTCCACTTT. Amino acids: CASSLLGSPLHF.

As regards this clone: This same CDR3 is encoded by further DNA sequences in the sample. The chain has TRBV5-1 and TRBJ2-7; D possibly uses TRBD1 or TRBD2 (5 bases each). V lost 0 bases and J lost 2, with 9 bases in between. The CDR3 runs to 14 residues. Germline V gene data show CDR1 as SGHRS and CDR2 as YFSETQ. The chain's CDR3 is CASSLGGAAYEQYF. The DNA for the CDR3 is TGCGCCAGCAGCTTGGGAGGGGCCGCCTACGAGCAGTACTTC. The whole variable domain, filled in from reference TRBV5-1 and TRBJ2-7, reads KAGVTQTPRYLIKTRGQQVTLSCSPISGHRSVSWYQQTPGQGLQFLFEYFSETQRNKGNFPGRFSGRQFSNSRSEMNVSTLELGDSALYLCASSLGGAAYEQYFGPGTRLTVT.

CDR3 bases: TGTGCCAGCGCGACGGGGGGGCCGATTGAGCAGTTCTTC. Encoded protein: CASATGGPIEQFF. V gene TRBV2 combines with J gene TRBJ2-1, with 8 nucleotides matching TRBD2. The trim removed 8 bases at V and 9 bases at J, leaving 9 bases unmatched. This CDR3 region has 13 residues. CDR1 SNHLY and CDR2 FYNNEI come from the germline V gene.

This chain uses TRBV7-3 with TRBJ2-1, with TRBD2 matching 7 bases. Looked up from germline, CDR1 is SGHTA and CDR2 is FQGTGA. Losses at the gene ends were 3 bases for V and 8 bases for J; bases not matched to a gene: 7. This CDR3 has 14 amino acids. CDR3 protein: CASSLTGGNDEQFF. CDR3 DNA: TGTGCCAGCAGCTTGACGGGGGGAAATGATGAGCAGTTCTTC. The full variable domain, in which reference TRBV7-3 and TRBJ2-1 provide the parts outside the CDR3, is GAGVSQTPSNKVTEKGKYVELRCDPISGHTALYWYRQSLGQGPEFLIYFQGTGAADDSGLPNDRFFAVRPEGSVSTLKIQRTERGDSAVYLCASSLTGGNDEQFFGPGTRLTVL.

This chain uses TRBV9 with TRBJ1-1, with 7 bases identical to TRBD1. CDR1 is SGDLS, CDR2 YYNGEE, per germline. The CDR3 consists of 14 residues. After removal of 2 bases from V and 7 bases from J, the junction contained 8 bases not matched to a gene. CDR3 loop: CASSVETGINEAFF. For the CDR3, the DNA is TGTGCCAGCAGCGTCGAGACAGGGATTAATGAAGCTTTCTTT.

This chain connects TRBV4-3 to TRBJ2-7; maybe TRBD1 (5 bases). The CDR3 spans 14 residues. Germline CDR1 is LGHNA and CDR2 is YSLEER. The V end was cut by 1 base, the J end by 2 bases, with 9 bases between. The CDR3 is CASSQATVTYEQYF. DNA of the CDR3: TGCGCCAGCAGCCAAGCGACAGTTACCTACGAGCAGTACTTC.

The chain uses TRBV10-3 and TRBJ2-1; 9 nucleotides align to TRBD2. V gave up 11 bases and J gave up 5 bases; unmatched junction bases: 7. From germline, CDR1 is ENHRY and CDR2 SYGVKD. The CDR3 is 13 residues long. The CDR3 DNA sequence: TGTGCCTCCAAGACTAGCGGCCACAATGAGCAGTTCTTC. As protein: CASKTSGHNEQFF.

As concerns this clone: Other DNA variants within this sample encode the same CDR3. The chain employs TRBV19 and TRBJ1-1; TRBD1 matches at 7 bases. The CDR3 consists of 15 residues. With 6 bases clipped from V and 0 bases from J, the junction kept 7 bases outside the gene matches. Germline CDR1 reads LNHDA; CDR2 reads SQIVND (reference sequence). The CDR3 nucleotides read TGTGCCAGTAGCCCACGACAGGGTTTGAACACTGAAGCTTTCTTT. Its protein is CASSPRQGLNTEAFF.

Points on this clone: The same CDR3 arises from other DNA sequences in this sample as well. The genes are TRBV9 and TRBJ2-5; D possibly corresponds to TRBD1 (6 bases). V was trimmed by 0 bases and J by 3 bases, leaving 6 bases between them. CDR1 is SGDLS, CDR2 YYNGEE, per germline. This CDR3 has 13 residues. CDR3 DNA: TGTGCCAGCAGCGTAGAGGGGGAAGAGACCCAGTACTTC. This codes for CASSVEGEETQYF.

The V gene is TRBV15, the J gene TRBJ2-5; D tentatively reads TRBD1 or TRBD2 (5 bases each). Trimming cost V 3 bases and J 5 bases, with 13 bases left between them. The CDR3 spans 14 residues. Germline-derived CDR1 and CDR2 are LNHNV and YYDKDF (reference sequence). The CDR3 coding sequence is TGTGCCACCAGCAGGACAGCGACGGGGGAGACCCAGTACTTC. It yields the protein CATSRTATGETQYF.

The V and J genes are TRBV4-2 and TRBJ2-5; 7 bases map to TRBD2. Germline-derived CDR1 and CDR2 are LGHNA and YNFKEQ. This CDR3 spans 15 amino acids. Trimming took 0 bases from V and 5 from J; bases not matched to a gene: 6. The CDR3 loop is CASSQESGGVETQYF. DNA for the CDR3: TGTGCCAGCAGCCAAGAAAGTGGGGGGGTGGAGACCCAGTACTTC.

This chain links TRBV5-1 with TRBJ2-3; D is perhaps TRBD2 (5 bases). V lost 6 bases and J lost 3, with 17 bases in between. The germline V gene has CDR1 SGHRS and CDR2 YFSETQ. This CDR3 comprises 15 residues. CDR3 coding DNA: TGCGCCAGCAATTCCGGGGTAGCGCATACAGATACGCAGTATTTT. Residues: CASNSGVAHTDTQYF.

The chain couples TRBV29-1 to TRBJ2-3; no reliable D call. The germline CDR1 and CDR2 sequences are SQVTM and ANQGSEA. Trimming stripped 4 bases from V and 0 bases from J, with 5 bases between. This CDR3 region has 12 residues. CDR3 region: CSVGRSTDTQYF. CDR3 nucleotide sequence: TGCAGCGTTGGTCGAAGCACAGATACGCAGTATTTT.

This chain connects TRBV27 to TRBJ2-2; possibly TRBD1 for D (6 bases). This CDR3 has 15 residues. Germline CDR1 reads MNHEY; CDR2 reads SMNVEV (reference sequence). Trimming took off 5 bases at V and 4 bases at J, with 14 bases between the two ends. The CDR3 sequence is CASSPIQGPTGELFF. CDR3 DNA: TGTGCCAGCAGTCCCATACAGGGTCCCACCGGGGAGCTGTTTTTT.

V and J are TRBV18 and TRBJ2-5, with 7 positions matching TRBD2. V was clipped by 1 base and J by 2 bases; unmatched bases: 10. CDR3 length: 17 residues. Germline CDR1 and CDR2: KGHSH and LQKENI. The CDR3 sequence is CASSPLAKRGLQETQYF. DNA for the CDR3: TGTGCCAGCTCACCACTAGCCAAGCGGGGACTACAAGAGACCCAGTACTTC.

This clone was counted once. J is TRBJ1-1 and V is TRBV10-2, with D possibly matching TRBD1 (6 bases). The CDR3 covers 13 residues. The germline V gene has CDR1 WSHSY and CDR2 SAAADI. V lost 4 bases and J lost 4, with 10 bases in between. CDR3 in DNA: TGCGCCAGCAGTGGGGACATACTCACTGAAGCTTTCTTT. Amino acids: CASSGDILTEAFF.

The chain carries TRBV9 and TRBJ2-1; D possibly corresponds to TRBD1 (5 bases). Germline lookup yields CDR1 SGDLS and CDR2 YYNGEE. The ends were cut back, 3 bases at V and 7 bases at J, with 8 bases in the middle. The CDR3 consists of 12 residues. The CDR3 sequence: CASSGGKNEQFF. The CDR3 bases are TGTGCCAGCAGCGGGGGCAAGAATGAGCAGTTCTTC.

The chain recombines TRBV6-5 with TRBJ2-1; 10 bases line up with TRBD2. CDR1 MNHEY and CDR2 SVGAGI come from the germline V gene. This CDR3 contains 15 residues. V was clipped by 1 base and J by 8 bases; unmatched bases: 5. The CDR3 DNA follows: TGTGCCAGCAGTTACTTCCCTAGCGGGAGAGATGAGCAGTTCTTC. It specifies CASSYFPSGRDEQFF.

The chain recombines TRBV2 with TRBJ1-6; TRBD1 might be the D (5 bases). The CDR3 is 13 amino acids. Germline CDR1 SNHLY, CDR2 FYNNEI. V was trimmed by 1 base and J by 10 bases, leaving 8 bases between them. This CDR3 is CASSEGRDSPLHF. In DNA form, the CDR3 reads TGTGCCAGCAGTGAAGGGAGGGACTCACCCCTCCACTTT. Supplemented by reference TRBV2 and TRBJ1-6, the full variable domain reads EPEVTQTPSHQVTQMGQEVILRCVPISNHLYFYWYRQILGQKVEFLVSFYNNEISEKSEIFDDQFSVERPDGSNFTLKIRSTKLEDSAMYFCASSEGRDSPLHFGNGTRLTVT.

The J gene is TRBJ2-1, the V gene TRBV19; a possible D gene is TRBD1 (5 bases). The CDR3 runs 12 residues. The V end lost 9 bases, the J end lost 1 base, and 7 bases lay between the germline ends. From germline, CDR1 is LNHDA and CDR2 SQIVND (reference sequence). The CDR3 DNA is TGTGCCAGCCAGGGATCCTACAATGAGCAGTTCTTC. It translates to CASQGSYNEQFF. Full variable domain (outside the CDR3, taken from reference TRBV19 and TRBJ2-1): DGGITQSPKYLFRKEGQNVTLSCEQNLNHDAMYWYRQDPGQGLRLIYYSQIVNDFQKGDIAEGYSVSREKKESFPLTVTSAQKNPTAFYLCASQGSYNEQFFGPGTRLTVL.